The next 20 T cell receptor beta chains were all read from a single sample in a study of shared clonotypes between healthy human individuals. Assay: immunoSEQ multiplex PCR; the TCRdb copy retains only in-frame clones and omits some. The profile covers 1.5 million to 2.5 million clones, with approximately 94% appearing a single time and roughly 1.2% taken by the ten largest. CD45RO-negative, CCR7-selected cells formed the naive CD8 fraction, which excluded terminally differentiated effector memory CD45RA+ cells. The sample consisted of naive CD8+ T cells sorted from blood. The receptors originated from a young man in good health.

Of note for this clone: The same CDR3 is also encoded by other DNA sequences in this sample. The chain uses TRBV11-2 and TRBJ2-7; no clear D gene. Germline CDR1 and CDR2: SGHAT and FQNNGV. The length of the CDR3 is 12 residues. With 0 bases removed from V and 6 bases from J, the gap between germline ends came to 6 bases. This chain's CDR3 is CASSLDRSEQYF. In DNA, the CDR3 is TGTGCCAGCAGCTTAGATCGGAGCGAGCAGTACTTC.

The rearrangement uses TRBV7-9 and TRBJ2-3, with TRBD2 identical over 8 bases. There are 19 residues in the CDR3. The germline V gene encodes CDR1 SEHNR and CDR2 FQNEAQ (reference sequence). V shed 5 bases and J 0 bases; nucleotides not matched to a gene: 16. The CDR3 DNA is TGTGCCAGCAGCACGCCCCCCCCGGGAGGGGAAAGAAGCACAGATACGCAGTATTTT. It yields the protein CASSTPPPGGERSTDTQYF.

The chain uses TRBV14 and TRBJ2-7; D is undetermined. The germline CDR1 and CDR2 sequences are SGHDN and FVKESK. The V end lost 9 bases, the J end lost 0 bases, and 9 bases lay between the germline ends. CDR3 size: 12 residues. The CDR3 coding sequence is TGTGCCAGTGAACTTAGCTCCTACGAGCAGTACTTC. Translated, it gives CASELSSYEQYF.

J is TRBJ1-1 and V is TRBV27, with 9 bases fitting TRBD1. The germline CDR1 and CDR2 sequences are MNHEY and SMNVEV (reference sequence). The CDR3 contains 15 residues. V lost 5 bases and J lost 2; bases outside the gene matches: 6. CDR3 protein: CASSPNRGLNTEAFF. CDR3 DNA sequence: TGTGCCAGCAGTCCTAACAGGGGGCTCAACACTGAAGCTTTCTTT.

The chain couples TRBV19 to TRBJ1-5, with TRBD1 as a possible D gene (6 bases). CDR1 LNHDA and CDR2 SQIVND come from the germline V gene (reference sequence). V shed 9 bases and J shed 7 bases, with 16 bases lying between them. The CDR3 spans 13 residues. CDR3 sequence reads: CASPGGPGQPQHF. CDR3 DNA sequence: TGTGCCAGCCCCGGGGGCCCGGGACAGCCCCAGCATTTT.

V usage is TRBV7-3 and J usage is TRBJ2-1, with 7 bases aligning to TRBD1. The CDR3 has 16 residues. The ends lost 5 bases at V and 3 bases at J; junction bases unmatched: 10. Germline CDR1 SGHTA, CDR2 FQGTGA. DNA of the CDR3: TGTGCCAGCAGCGTCCTGGGGGACAGTAACTACAATGAGCAGTTCTTC. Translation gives CASSVLGDSNYNEQFF.

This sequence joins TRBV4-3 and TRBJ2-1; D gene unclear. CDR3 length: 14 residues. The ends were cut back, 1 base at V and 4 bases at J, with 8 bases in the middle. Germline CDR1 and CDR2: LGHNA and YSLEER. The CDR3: CASSQVEQYNEQFF. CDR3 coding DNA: TGCGCCAGCAGCCAAGTAGAGCAGTACAATGAGCAGTTCTTC.

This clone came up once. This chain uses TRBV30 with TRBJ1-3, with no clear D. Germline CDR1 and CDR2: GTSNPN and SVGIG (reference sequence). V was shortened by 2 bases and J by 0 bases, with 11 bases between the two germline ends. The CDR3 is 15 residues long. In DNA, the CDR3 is TGTGCCTGGAGTCCCCCTGGGATCTCTGGAAACACCATATATTTT. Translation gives CAWSPPGISGNTIYF.

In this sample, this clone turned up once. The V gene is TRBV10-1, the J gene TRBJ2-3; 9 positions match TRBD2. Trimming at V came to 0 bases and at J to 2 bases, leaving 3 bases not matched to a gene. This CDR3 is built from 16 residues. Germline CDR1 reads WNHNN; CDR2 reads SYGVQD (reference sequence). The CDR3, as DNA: TGCGCCAGCAGTGAGTCTGGGACTAGCATCACAGATACGCAGTATTTT. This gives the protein CASSESGTSITDTQYF.

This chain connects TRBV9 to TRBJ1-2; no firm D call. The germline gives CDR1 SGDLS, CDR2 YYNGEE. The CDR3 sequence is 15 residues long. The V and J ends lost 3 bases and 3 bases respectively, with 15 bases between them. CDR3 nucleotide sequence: TGTGCCAGCAGCGGGGCGGGCCAAAGAGACTATGGCTACACCTTC. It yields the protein CASSGAGQRDYGYTF.

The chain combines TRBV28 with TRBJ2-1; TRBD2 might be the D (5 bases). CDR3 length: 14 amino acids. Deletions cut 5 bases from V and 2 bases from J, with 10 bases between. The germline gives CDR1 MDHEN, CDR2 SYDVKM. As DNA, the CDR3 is TGTGCCAGCAGTACCCGGGATACCTACAATGAGCAGTTCTTC. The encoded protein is CASSTRDTYNEQFF.

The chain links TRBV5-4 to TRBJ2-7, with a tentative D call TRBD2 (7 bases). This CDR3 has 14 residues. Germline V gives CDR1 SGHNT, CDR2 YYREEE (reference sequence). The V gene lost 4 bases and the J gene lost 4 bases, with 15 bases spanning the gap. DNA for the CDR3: TGTGCCAGCAGCATAAACCGGGGGGCATACGAGCAGTACTTC. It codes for CASSINRGAYEQYF.

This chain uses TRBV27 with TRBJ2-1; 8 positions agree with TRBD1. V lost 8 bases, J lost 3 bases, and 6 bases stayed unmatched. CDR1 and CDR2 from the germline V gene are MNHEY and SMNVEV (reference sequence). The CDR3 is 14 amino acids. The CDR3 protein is CASHGGTGYNEQFF. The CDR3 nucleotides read TGTGCCAGCCACGGCGGGACAGGCTACAATGAGCAGTTCTTC.

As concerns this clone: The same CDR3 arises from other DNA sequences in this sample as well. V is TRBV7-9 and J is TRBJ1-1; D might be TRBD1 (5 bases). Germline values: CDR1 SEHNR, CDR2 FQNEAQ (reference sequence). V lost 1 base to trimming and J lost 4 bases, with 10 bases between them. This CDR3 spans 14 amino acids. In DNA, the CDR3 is TGTGCCAGCAGCTTAGTTGGGGGATCCACTGAAGCTTTCTTT. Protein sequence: CASSLVGGSTEAFF.

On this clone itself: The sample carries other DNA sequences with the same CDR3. CDR3 in DNA: TGTGCCAGCAGCGTAGGAGGGGGCTCCTACAATGAGCAGTTCTTC. It specifies CASSVGGGSYNEQFF. The chain recombines TRBV9 with TRBJ2-1; TRBD1 might be the D (6 bases). CDR3 length: 15 residues. Germline CDR1 reads SGDLS; CDR2 reads YYNGEE. Trimming cost V 0 bases and J 0 bases, with 7 bases left between them.

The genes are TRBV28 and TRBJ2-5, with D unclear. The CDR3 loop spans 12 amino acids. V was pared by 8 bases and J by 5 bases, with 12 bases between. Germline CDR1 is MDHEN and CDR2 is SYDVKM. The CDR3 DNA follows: TGTGCCAGCGGCTACGATTTGGAGACCCAGTACTTC. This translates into CASGYDLETQYF. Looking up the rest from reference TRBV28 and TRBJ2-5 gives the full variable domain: DVKVTQSSRYLVKRTGEKVFLECVQDMDHENMFWYRQDPGLGLRLIYFSYDVKMKEKGDIPEGYSVSREKKERFSLILESASTNQTSMYLCASGYDLETQYFGPGTRLLVL.

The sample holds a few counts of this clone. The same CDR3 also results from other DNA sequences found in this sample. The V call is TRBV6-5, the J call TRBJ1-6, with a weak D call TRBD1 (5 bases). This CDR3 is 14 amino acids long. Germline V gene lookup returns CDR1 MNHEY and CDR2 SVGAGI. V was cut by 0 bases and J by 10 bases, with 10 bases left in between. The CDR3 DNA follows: TGTGCCAGCAGTTACTCGGGGGATGGGTCACCCCTCCACTTT. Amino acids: CASSYSGDGSPLHF.

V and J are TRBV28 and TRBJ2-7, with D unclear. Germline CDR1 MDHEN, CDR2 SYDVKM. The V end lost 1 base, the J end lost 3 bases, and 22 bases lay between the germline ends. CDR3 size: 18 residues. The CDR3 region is CASSLSQTPAGYYYEQYF. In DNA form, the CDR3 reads TGTGCCAGCAGTTTATCCCAAACCCCGGCAGGTTACTACTACGAGCAGTACTTC.

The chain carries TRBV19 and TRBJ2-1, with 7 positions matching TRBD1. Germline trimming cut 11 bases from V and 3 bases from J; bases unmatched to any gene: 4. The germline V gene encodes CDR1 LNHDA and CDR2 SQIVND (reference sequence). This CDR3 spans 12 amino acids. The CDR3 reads CASGQYYNEQFF. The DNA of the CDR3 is TGTGCCTCGGGACAGTACTACAATGAGCAGTTCTTC.

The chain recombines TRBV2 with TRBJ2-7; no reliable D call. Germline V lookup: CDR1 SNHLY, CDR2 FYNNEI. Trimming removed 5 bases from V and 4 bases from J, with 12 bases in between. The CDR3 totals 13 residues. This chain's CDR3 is CASSRAPWYEQYF. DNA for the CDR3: TGTGCCAGCAGTCGGGCGCCTTGGTACGAGCAGTACTTC. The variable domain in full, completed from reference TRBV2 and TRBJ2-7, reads EPEVTQTPSHQVTQMGQEVILRCVPISNHLYFYWYRQILGQKVEFLVSFYNNEISEKSEIFDDQFSVERPDGSNFTLKIRSTKLEDSAMYFCASSRAPWYEQYFGPGTRLTVT.